Sequencing of this T cell receptor (beta chain) was carried out in a study of long-term antiretroviral therapy in people with HIV. Regarding the study as a whole: The repertoire was dominated at all time points by clones expanded before ART.

Participants living with HIV all received treatment in the United States. Every specimen provided 1-10 million cryopreserved PBMC before DNA extraction took place. A word on this clone: What it recognizes is unknown.

Germline values: CDR1 LGHNA, CDR2 YSLEER. This CDR3 has 15 amino acids. The V gene end was trimmed by 0 bases and the J gene end by 2 bases; junction bases not matched to a gene: 4. Version v3.0 of the immunoSEQ assay was performed at survey level. Sequencing of each sample targeted 40,000-50,000 T-cell genomes. Using immunoSEQ multiplex PCR, the repertoire was profiled, and TCRdb retains in-frame clones only, with some absent. The table records roughly 16,000 clones, more than 65% of them present only once. The chain joins TRBV4-3 to TRBJ2-7; TRBD1 matches 7 bases. Sample: unsorted PBMCs, taken at the start of antiretroviral therapy. The sequence was collected from a man aged 30 to 39 with HIV. The CDR3 here is CASSQDVGQPYEQYF. The CDR3 nucleotides are TGCGCCAGCAGCCAAGATGTGGGACAGCCCTACGAGCAGTACTTC.